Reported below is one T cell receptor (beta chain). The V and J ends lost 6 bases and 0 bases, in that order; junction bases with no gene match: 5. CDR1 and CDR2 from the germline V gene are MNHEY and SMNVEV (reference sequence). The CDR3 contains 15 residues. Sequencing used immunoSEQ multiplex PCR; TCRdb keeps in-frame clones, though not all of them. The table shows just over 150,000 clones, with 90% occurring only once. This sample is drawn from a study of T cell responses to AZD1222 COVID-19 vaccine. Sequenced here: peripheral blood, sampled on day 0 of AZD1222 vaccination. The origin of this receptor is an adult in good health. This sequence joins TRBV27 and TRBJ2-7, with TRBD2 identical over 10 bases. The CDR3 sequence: CASRQGLASSYEQYF. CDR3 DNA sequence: TGTGCCAGCAGACAGGGACTAGCGAGCTCCTACGAGCAGTACTTC.